Listed here are 23 T cell receptor beta chains from one sample, sequenced in a study of T cell responses to AZD1222 COVID-19 vaccine. Profiling relied on immunoSEQ multiplex PCR, and the TCRdb table lists in-frame clones only, not all of them. The repertoire includes 150,000 to 200,000 clones, about 92% of them detected once, and 1% to 1.5% sits in the top ten. The material sequenced was peripheral blood, taken 28 days after the second AZD1222 dose. Receptors originate from an adult who received the AZD1222 COVID-19 vaccine.

This chain links TRBV28 with TRBJ2-1, with D possibly TRBD1 on 6 matching bases. This CDR3 is built from 14 residues. The V gene lost 2 bases and the J gene lost 4 bases, with 9 bases spanning the gap. Per germline, CDR1 MDHEN and CDR2 SYDVKM. CDR3 sequence (DNA): TGTGCCAGCAGTTTAGCGGACAGTTACAATGAGCAGTTCTTC. This codes for CASSLADSYNEQFF. Combining the CDR3 with reference TRBV28 and TRBJ2-1 gives the whole variable domain DVKVTQSSRYLVKRTGEKVFLECVQDMDHENMFWYRQDPGLGLRLIYFSYDVKMKEKGDIPEGYSVSREKKERFSLILESASTNQTSMYLCASSLADSYNEQFFGPGTRLTVL.

This chain uses TRBV19 with TRBJ2-7; no clear D. Looked up from germline, CDR1 is LNHDA and CDR2 is SQIVND (reference sequence). The CDR3 covers 13 residues. With 9 bases removed from V and 1 base from J, the gap between germline ends came to 13 bases. CDR3 in amino acids: CASVKTGSYEQYF. CDR3 coding DNA: TGTGCCAGCGTCAAGACCGGTTCCTACGAGCAGTACTTC.

In its sample, this clone was seen once. The CDR3 is CASGLKMNTEAFF. CDR3 nucleotide sequence: TGTGCCAGCGGGTTAAAAATGAACACTGAAGCTTTCTTT. The chain joins TRBV12-3 or TRBV12-4 to TRBJ1-1; D gene unclear. Trimming removed 8 bases at V and 0 bases at J, with 10 bases between. This CDR3 contains 13 residues.

The count of this clone is one. CDR3 sequence (DNA): TGTGCCAGCAGCGAGGGGACAGGAAACTATGGCTACACCTTC. It translates to CASSEGTGNYGYTF. The chain couples TRBV9 to TRBJ1-2, with 8 bases lining up with TRBD1. This CDR3 comprises 14 residues. Germline CDR1 SGDLS, CDR2 YYNGEE. Germline trimming cut 3 bases from V and 2 bases from J; bases unmatched to any gene: 3.

The chain is built from TRBV5-1 and TRBJ1-4; D gene ambiguous. The CDR3 consists of 13 residues. Per the germline V gene, CDR1 is SGHRS and CDR2 is YFSETQ. Trimming removed 1 base at V and 3 bases at J, with 4 bases between. As DNA, the CDR3 is TGCGCCAGCAGCTTGAAAGCTAATGAAAAACTGTTTTTT. Protein sequence: CASSLKANEKLFF.

The chain carries TRBV9 and TRBJ1-1; perhaps TRBD1 as D (5 bases). Per the germline V gene, CDR1 is SGDLS and CDR2 is YYNGEE. The CDR3 has 14 residues. The V gene lost 3 bases and the J gene lost 5 bases, with 14 bases spanning the gap. The DNA for the CDR3 is TGTGCCAGCAGCGCCGGAGGGGTACGTACTGAAGCTTTCTTT. The encoded protein is CASSAGGVRTEAFF.

This chain uses TRBV27 with TRBJ1-6, with no clear D. CDR1 MNHEY and CDR2 SMNVEV come from the germline V gene (reference sequence). V was clipped by 7 bases and J by 7 bases, with 20 bases between them. This CDR3 spans 16 amino acids. Written as DNA, the CDR3 is TGTGCCAGCAAAATGGCGAGGGCCCTTTCGAATTCACCCCTCCACTTT. Its protein is CASKMARALSNSPLHF.

The rearrangement uses TRBV5-1 and TRBJ1-1; perhaps TRBD1 as D (6 bases). The V end lost 4 bases, the J end lost 9 bases, and 16 bases lay between the germline ends. Per germline, CDR1 SGHRS and CDR2 YFSETQ. The CDR3 has 13 amino acids. The chain's CDR3 is CASSKSQGTKAFF. In nucleotides, the CDR3 is TGCGCCAGCAGCAAGTCACAGGGAACAAAAGCTTTCTTT.

This chain uses TRBV5-1 with TRBJ1-3; a weak D match, TRBD1 (6 bases). The CDR3 is 15 amino acids. The V gene's germline CDR1 is SGHRS and CDR2 YFSETQ. Trimming removed 4 bases at V and 2 bases at J, with 13 bases between. The CDR3 region is CASSTGQGTGNTIYF. The CDR3 DNA is TGCGCCAGCAGCACGGGGCAGGGGACTGGAAACACCATATATTTT.

The chain combines TRBV29-1 with TRBJ2-7, with D hard to call. This CDR3 contains 10 residues. Trimming pared 4 bases from V and 3 bases from J, leaving 4 bases between. Per the germline V gene, CDR1 is SQVTM and CDR2 is ANQGSEA. Here the CDR3 reads CSVVGYEQYF. In nucleotides, the CDR3 is TGCAGCGTTGTAGGCTACGAGCAGTACTTC.

This clone was counted between two and nine times. The chain is built from TRBV5-1 and TRBJ1-3; D remains ambiguous. V lost 5 bases, J lost 0 bases, and 12 bases lay in between. This CDR3 comprises 15 residues. CDR1 SGHRS and CDR2 YFSETQ come from the germline V gene. The CDR3 DNA reads TGCGCCAGCAGACGAGAAGTAACCTCTGGAAACACCATATATTTT. Amino acids: CASRREVTSGNTIYF.

This clone was seen just once. The CDR3: CASRGRTSGRDEQFF. DNA for the CDR3: TGTGCCAGCAGGGGCCGGACTAGCGGGAGGGATGAGCAGTTCTTC. The chain recombines TRBV2 with TRBJ2-1, with 15 positions matching TRBD2. Germline values: CDR1 SNHLY, CDR2 FYNNEI. The V segment lost 6 bases and the J segment 8 bases; nucleotides outside the gene matches: 5. The CDR3 covers 15 residues.

This clone was recorded once. This chain uses TRBV12-3 or TRBV12-4 with TRBJ1-1; no clear D. This CDR3 has 12 amino acids. Trimming removed 7 bases from V and 7 bases from J, with 13 bases in between. CDR3 amino acids: CASTPSSGEAFF. In nucleotides, the CDR3 is TGTGCCAGCACCCCCTCGTCGGGTGAAGCTTTCTTT.

The chain recombines TRBV27 with TRBJ2-7; 8 positions agree with TRBD1. CDR1 is MNHEY and CDR2 is SMNVEV in the germline V gene (reference sequence). The CDR3 is 14 residues long. The V and J ends lost 2 bases and 0 bases, in that order; junction bases with no gene match: 0. This CDR3 is CASSLGQGSYEQYF. Written as DNA, the CDR3 is TGTGCCAGCAGTTTAGGACAGGGCTCCTACGAGCAGTACTTC.

This chain joins TRBV6-1 and TRBJ1-1, with D unresolved. V was cut by 2 bases and J by 3 bases, with 4 bases left in between. This CDR3 is built from 12 residues. CDR1 is MNHNS, CDR2 SASEGT, per germline. The CDR3 nucleotides are TGTGCCAGCAGTGAAATGGACACTGAAGCTTTCTTT. It specifies CASSEMDTEAFF.

The chain joins TRBV4-2 to TRBJ2-3; TRBD2 matches 7 bases. The germline CDR1 and CDR2 sequences are LGHNA and YNFKEQ. The CDR3 runs to 15 residues. Germline trimming cut 5 bases from V and 4 bases from J; bases unmatched to any gene: 9. The CDR3 region has the DNA TGTGCCAGCAGCTACGGGGGGACTGGGGCAGATACGCAGTATTTT. This encodes CASSYGGTGADTQYF.

This clone was counted between two and nine times. The V gene is TRBV4-3, the J gene TRBJ2-6; D gene uncertain. Germline-derived CDR1 and CDR2 are LGHNA and YSLEER. This CDR3 has 16 amino acids. Trimming removed 0 bases from V and 0 bases from J, with 6 bases in between. The CDR3 here is CASSQDESSGANVLTF. CDR3 DNA: TGCGCCAGCAGCCAAGACGAGAGCTCTGGGGCCAACGTCCTGACTTTC.

J is TRBJ2-5 and V is TRBV5-6; D gene unclear. The CDR3 is made up of 13 amino acids. Between the trimmed V and J ends, which lost 0 bases and 5 bases, there was a span of 8 bases. The germline V gene encodes CDR1 SGHDT and CDR2 YYEEEE. The CDR3, as DNA: TGTGCCAGCAGCTTGGGTCATGTCGAGACCCAGTACTTC. Its protein product is CASSLGHVETQYF.

By share, this clone ranks as medium-sized (0.01 to 0.1%). The CDR3 protein is CASSGPGQGDTGELFF. The CDR3 DNA sequence: TGTGCCAGCAGTGGGCCGGGACAGGGAGACACCGGGGAGCTGTTTTTT. The chain links TRBV6-1 to TRBJ2-2, with 9 bases identical to TRBD1. CDR1 is MNHNS, CDR2 SASEGT, per germline. The CDR3 has 16 residues. Unmatched junction bases numbered 6, after V lost 4 bases and J lost 3 bases.

By sample share, this clone is medium-sized. The J gene is TRBJ2-1, the V gene TRBV6-2 or TRBV6-3; maybe TRBD2 (5 bases). This CDR3 comprises 14 residues. From germline, CDR1 is MNHEY and CDR2 SVGEGT. The ends were cut back, 2 bases at V and 6 bases at J, with 11 bases in the middle. The CDR3 coding sequence is TGTGCCAGCAGTTACCTTAGCGAGGCCAATGAGCAGTTCTTC. Protein: CASSYLSEANEQFF.

About this clone: The identical CDR3 is also encoded by other nucleotide sequences in the sample. The chain employs TRBV14 and TRBJ1-1; unclear D gene. This CDR3 has 13 amino acids. The germline V gene encodes CDR1 SGHDN and CDR2 FVKESK. With 4 bases removed from V and 0 bases from J, the gap between germline ends came to 6 bases. The CDR3 spells CASSLTLNTEAFF. DNA for the CDR3: TGTGCCAGCAGCCTAACACTGAACACTGAAGCTTTCTTT.

The gene calls are TRBV27 and TRBJ2-1, with D perhaps TRBD1 (6 bases). Trimming took 3 bases from V and 3 from J, leaving 6 bases between them. This CDR3 contains 13 residues. CDR1 is MNHEY and CDR2 is SMNVEV in the germline V gene (reference sequence). This CDR3 reads CASSLDSYNEQFF. Here the CDR3 DNA reads TGTGCCAGCAGTTTGGACAGCTACAATGAGCAGTTCTTC.

The rearrangement links TRBV6-5 to TRBJ2-1; TRBD2 agrees at 14 bases. V lost 2 bases and J lost 8; bases outside the gene matches: 5. There are 16 residues in the CDR3. Germline CDR1 MNHEY, CDR2 SVGAGI. Here the CDR3 reads CASSYTGTSGSDEQFF. The CDR3 bases are TGTGCCAGCAGTTACACCGGGACTAGCGGGAGCGATGAGCAGTTCTTC.